The present T cell receptor beta chain was sequenced within a study of blood T cells in healthy people across ages. The CDR3 consists of 14 residues. The V gene's germline CDR1 is SGHRS and CDR2 YFSETQ. It was with a sample-barcoded 5' primer and a J-beta primer mix that a second PCR of roughly 6 to 12 cycles was run. Each cDNA molecule was tagged by a template-switch adaptor that had 12 random nucleotides. TCRdb ran MiXCR on the 5' RACE reads and lists one entry per CDR3 protein. The sample has about 570,000 distinct CDR3 sequences; roughly 28% are singletons. Caucasian individuals from Russia who were healthy and aged about 6 to 95 acted as donors. Peripheral blood, about 10 milliliters per donor, was collected. Total RNA extraction produced at least 5.5 micrograms (per sample) for the study.

The J gene is TRBJ2-5, the V gene TRBV5-1; a possible D gene is TRBD1 (6 bases). Matching the DNA end better, TRBJ2-1 makes the J call doubtful. The sample taken for sequencing was blood. The receptor comes from a woman aged 70-85 years in good health. The CDR3 DNA follows: TGCGCCAGCAGCTTGGGTCAGGGGTTGGATGAGCAGTTCTTC. It is translated as CASSLGQGLDEQFF.